This T cell receptor beta chain is from a study of CD8 T cells in Susac syndrome. The wider study: Among sequenced Susac syndrome patients, more than five had active disease and eight were in remission. Each patient with Susac syndrome, at the time of blood draw, was therapy-naive, on corticosteroids, or on intravenous immunoglobulin alone.

RNA was extracted with the RNeasy kit, and a quantity of 0.5 to 1 ug was reverse transcribed using random hexamers. MiXCR, applied by TCRdb to the immunoSEQ multiplex PCR reads, yields one record per CDR3 protein. This table has approximately 87,000 distinct CDR3 sequences, 95% to 97% appearing once. In this sample, this clonotype turned up once. J was trimmed by 5 bases and V by 5 bases; bases with no gene match: 6. Germline V CDR1 and CDR2: SGDLS, YYNGEE. This CDR3 spans 13 amino acids. This TCR was sampled from a human donor with Susac syndrome. The sequenced sample consisted of CD8+ T cells from PBMCs. The rearrangement uses TRBV9 and TRBJ1-2, with TRBD1 identical over 7 bases. In nucleotides, the CDR3 is TGTGCCAGCAGGAGGGGGGACAGTTATGGCTACACCTTC. Amino acids: CASRRGDSYGYTF.